This T cell receptor (beta chain) appears in the sequencing data of a study of T-cell memory formation after mild COVID-19. This clonotype was counted between two and nine times. The V gene's germline CDR1 is MNHEY and CDR2 SVGAGI. The CDR3 sequence is 13 residues long. Trimming shortened V by 6 bases and J by 1 base, and 9 bases separated the two germline ends. One entry per CDR3 protein results from TCRdb running MiXCR on the 5' RACE reads. The sample holds about 340,000 distinct CDR3 sequences, roughly 20% seen once. The sequenced material came from PBMCs or a T cell subset sorted from them (not recorded which). The gene calls are TRBV6-5 and TRBJ1-1, with D unresolved. The sequence derives from an adult woman who had mild COVID-19 (a few samples of this study predate the infection). Cell type and time point are not known. The CDR3 nucleotides read TGTGCCAGCAGAAAGATATCGAACACTGAAGCTTTCTTT. Translated: CASRKISNTEAFF.